This T cell receptor beta chain was identified in a study of PD-1 blockade in mismatch repair-deficient tumors. TCRdb's table, derived via immunoSEQ multiplex PCR, lists solely in-frame clones and lacks some. The data show 60,000 to 70,000 clones, more than 70% seen once. Sequences were derived from peripheral blood, sampled 52 weeks after starting pembrolizumab. The receptor was isolated from an adult with mismatch repair-deficient cancer.

CDR3 sequence reads: CASSGRQSSTGELFF. As DNA, the CDR3 is TGTGCCAGCAGCGGCCGCCAGTCGAGCACCGGGGAGCTGTTTTTT. This chain uses TRBV7-9 with TRBJ2-2; no reliable D call. This CDR3 contains 15 residues. In germline, CDR1 is SEHNR, CDR2 FQNEAQ (reference sequence). The V gene lost 5 bases and the J gene lost 4 bases, with 14 bases spanning the gap.